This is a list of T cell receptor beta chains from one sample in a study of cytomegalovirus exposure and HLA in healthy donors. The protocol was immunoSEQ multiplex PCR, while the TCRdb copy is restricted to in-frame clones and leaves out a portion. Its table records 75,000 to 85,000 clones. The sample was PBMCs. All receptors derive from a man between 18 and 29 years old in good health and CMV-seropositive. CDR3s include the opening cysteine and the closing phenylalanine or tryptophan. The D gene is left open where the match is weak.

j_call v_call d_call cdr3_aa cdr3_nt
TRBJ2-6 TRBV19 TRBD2 CASSTPRTSGTSSGANVLTF TGTGCCAGTAGTACGCCGCGGACTAGCGGGACGAGCTCTGGGGCCAACGTCCTGACTTTC
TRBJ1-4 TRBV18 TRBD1 CASSRDSNEKLFF TGTGCCAGCTCACGGGACAGTAATGAAAAACTGTTTTTT
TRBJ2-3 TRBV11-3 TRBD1 CASSSGQGGEDTQYF TGTGCCAGCAGCTCGGGACAGGGGGGGGAAGATACGCAGTATTTT
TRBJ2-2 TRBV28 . CASSHKTAAANTGELFF TGTGCCAGCAGCCACAAAACCGCCGCCGCGAACACCGGGGAGCTGTTTTTT
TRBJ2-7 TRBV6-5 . CASSTNPGVSYEQYF TGTGCCAGCAGTACAAACCCGGGAGTCTCCTACGAGCAGTACTTC
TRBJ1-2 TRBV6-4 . CASSDGAANGYTF TGTGCCAGCAGTGACGGAGCCGCCAATGGCTACACCTTC
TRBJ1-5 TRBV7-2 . CASSLVVAGNQPQHF TGTGCCAGCAGCTTAGTAGTAGCCGGAAATCAGCCCCAGCATTTT
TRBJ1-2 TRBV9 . CASSVEETANYGYTF TGTGCCAGCAGCGTAGAAGAGACAGCCAACTATGGCTACACCTTC
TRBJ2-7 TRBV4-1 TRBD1 CASSPSGQDLWQYF TGCGCCAGCAGCCCTTCCGGACAGGATCTTTGGCAGTACTTC
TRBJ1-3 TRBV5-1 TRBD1 CASSLDGSGTGDTQSSGNTIYF TGCGCCAGCAGCTTGGACGGCTCCGGGACAGGGGACACACAGAGCTCTGGAAACACCATATATTTT
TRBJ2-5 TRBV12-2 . CASRSMTSGKVETQYF TGTGCAAGTCGCTCCATGACTAGCGGGAAGGTGGAGACCCAGTACTTC
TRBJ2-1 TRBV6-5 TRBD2 CASSYSTSGTGEQFF TGTGCCAGCAGTTACTCGACTAGCGGGACTGGTGAGCAGTTCTTC
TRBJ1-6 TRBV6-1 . CASSEDGGGNSPLHF TGTGCCAGCAGTGAAGATGGGGGCGGGAATTCACCCCTCCACTTT